This TCR beta chain derives from a study of glioma-infiltrating T cells. TCR alpha and beta CDR3 regions were amplified from RNA using iRepertoire nested multiplex PCR. TCRdb processed the multiplex PCR reads anew with MiXCR; each CDR3 protein has one entry. The repertoire has around 170,000 distinct CDR3 sequences, approximately 40% of them found once; the top ten carry 5% to 5.5%. The CDR3 has 19 residues. V gave up 1 base and J gave up 0 bases; unmatched junction bases: 9. Germline V gene data show CDR1 as SEHNR and CDR2 as FQNEAQ (reference sequence). The sequencing sample was made of glioma tissue, nonneoplastic brain tissue, or PBMCs (not recorded which). The gene calls are TRBV7-9 and TRBJ2-7; 13 bases agree with TRBD2. This clonotype was obtained from a human donor with low-grade glioma or glioblastoma, undergoing nonglioma brain surgery, or in good health (not recorded which). CDR3 sequence (DNA): TGTGCCAGCAGCTTAGAAGTCGGGACTAGCGGGGCGATCTCCTACGAGCAGTACTTC. Translation gives CASSLEVGTSGAISYEQYF.